This TCR beta chain was documented in a study of molecular identifiers for immune sequencing clone quantification. This clonotype was detected many times. For bulk TCR libraries, previously described methods and listed TCR primers were used. Via MiXCR, TCRdb re-called the PCR reads, giving one row per CDR3 protein. The sample has some 680,000 distinct CDR3 sequences, roughly 23% seen once; the top ten hold about 0.84%. The CDR3 has 15 residues. CDR1 is SGHRS and CDR2 is YFSETQ in the germline V gene. Trimming took off 4 bases at V and 0 bases at J, with 11 bases between the two ends. Sample: naive CD8+ T cells from blood, with Jurkat cell RNA spiked in. The subset was: FACS-sorted CD8+CD4-CCR7+CD45RA+ naive T cells. This receptor was identified in a human donor in good health. Some libraries in this study had Jurkat cell RNA spiked in. This sequence joins TRBV5-1 and TRBJ1-5, with D possibly being TRBD1 (6 bases). The chain's CDR3 is CASSATGNSNQPQHF. DNA for the CDR3: TGCGCCAGCAGCGCGACAGGTAATAGCAATCAGCCCCAGCATTTT.